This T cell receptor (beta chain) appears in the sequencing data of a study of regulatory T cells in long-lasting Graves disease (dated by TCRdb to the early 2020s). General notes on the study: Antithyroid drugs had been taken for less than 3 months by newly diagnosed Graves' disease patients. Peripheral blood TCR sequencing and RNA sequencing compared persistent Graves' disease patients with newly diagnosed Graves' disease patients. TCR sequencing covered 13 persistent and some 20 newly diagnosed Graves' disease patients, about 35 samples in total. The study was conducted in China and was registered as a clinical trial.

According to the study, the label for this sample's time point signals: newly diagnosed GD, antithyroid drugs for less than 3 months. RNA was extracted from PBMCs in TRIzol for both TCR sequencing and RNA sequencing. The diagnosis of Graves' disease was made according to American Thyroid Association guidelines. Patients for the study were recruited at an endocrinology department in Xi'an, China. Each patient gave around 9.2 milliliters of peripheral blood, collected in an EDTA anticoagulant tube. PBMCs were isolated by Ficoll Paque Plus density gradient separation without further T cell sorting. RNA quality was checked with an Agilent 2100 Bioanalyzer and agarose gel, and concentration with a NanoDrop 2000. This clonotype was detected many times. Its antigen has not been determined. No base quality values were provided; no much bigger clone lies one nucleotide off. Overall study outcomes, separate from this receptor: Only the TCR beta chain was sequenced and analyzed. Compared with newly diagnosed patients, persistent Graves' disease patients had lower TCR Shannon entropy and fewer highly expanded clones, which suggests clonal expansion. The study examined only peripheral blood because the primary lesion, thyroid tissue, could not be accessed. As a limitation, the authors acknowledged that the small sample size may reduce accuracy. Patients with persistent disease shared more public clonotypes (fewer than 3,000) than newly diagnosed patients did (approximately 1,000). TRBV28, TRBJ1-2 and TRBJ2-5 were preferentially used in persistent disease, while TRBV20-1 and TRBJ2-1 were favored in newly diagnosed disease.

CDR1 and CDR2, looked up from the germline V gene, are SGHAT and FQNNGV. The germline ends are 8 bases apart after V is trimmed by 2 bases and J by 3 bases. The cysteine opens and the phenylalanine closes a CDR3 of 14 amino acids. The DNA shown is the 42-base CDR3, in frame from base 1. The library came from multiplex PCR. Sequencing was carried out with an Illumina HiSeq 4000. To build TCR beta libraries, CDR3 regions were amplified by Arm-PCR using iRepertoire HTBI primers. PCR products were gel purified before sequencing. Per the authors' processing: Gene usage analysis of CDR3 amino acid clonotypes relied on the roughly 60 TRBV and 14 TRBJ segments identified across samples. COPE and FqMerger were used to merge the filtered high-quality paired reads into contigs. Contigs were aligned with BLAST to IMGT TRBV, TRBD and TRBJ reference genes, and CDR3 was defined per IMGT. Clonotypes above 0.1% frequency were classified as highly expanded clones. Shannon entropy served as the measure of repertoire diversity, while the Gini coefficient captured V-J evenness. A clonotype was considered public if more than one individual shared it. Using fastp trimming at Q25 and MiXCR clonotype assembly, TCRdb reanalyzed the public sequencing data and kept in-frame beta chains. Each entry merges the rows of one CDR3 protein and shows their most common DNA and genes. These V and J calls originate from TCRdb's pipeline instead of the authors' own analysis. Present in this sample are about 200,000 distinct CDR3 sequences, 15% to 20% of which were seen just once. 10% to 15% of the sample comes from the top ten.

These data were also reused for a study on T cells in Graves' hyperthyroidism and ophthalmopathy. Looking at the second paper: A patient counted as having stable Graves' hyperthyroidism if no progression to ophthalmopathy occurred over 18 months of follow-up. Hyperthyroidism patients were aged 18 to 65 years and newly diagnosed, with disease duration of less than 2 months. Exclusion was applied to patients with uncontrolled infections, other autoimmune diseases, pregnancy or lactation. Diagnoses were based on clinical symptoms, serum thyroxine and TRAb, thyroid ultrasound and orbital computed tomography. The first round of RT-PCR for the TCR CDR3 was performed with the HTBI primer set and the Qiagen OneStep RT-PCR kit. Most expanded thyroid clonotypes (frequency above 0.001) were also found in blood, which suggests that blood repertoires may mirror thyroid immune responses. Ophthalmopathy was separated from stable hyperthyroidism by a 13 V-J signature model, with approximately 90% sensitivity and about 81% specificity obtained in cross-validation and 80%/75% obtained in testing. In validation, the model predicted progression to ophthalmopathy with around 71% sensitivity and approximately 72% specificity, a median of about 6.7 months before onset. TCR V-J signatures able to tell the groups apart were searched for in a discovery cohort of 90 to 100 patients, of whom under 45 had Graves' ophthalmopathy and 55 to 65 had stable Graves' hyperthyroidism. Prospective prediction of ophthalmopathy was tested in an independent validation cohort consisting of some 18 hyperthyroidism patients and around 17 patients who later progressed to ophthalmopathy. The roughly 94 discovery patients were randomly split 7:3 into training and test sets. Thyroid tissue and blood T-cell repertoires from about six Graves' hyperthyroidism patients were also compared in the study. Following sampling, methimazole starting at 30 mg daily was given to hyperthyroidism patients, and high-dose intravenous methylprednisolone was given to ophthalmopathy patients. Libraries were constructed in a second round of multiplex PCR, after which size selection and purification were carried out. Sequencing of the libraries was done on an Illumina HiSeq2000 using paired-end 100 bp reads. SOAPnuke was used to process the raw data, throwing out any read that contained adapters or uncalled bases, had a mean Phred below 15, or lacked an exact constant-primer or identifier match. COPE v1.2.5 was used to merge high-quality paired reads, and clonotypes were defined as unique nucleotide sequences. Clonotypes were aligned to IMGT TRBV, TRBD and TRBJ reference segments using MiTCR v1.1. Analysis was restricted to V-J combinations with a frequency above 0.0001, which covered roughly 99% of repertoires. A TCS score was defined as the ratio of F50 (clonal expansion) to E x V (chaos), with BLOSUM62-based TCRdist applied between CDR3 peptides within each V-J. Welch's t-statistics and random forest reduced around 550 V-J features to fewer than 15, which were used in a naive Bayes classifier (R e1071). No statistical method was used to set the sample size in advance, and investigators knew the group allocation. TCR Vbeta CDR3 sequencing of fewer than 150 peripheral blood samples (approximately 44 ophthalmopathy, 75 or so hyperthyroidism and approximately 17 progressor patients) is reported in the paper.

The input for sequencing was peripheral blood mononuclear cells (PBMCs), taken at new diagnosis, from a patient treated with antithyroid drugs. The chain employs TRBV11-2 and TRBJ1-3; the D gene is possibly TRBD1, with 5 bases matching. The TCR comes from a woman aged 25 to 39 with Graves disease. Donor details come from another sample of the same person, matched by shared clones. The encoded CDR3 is CASSLSDSGNTIYF. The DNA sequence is TGTGCCAGCAGCTTATCCGACAGTGGAAACACCATATATTTT. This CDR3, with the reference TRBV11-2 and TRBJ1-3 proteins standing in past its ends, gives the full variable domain EAGVAQSPRYKIIEKRQSVAFWCNPISGHATLYWYQQILGQGPKLLIQFQNNGVVDDSQLPKDRFSAERLKGVDSTLKIQPAKLEDSAVYLCASSLSDSGNTIYFGEGSWLTVV.